Listed here are 15 T cell receptor beta chains from one sample, sequenced in a study of metastatic and nonmetastatic thyroid tumors. Not a single patient had been given any form of treatment at any point before undergoing thyroid surgery. Using MiXCR, TCRdb re-called clones from the PCR reads. Here the sample spans approximately 90,000 clones, around 7.8% being singletons. The sequencing sample was made of blood. All receptors derive from a female donor with papillary thyroid cancer or a benign thyroid nodule (not recorded which). Some clones in this sample may be carry-over from other donors' samples.

Ten or more counts support this clone. The rearrangement links TRBV3-1 to TRBJ2-5, with 7 bases identical to TRBD2. V lost 1 base and J lost 5; bases outside the gene matches: 7. The CDR3 loop spans 15 amino acids. Germline CDR1 and CDR2: LGHDT and YNNKEL (reference sequence). Here the CDR3 DNA reads TGTGCCAGCAGCCAAGTGGTTGGGGGGGACGAGACCCAGTACTTC. Translation gives CASSQVVGGDETQYF.

This clone came up a few times. V and J are TRBV6-5 and TRBJ2-3; the D gene is possibly TRBD1 (5 bases). V was pared by 2 bases and J by 0 bases, with 9 bases between. Per germline, CDR1 MNHEY and CDR2 SVGAGI. The CDR3 loop spans 15 amino acids. Here the CDR3 reads CASSYGHPSTDTQYF. CDR3 DNA: TGTGCCAGCAGTTACGGACACCCTAGCACAGATACGCAGTATTTT.

Only a few counts were recorded for this clone. V usage is TRBV5-4 and J usage is TRBJ2-2, with TRBD2 identical over 10 bases. With 5 bases clipped from V and 5 bases from J, the junction kept 6 bases outside the gene matches. CDR1 and CDR2 (germline): SGHNT, YYREEE (reference sequence). The CDR3 contains 15 residues. The CDR3 nucleotides read TGTGCCAGCAGTTCTAGCGGGGGAGGGACCGGGGAGCTGTTTTTT. As protein: CASSSSGGGTGELFF.

In this sample, this clone turned up many times. The chain carries TRBV7-2 and TRBJ2-6; 8 nucleotides align to TRBD1. Germline CDR1 is SGHTA and CDR2 is FQGNSA. This CDR3 is built from 15 residues. Germline trimming cut 4 bases from V and 2 bases from J; bases unmatched to any gene: 1. The CDR3 nucleotides are TGTGCCAGCAGCTCAGGGGGCGCTGGGGCCAACGTCCTGACTTTC. Protein sequence: CASSSGGAGANVLTF.

This clone was recorded at least ten times. This chain links TRBV6-4 with TRBJ2-1, with 12 positions matching TRBD2. Trimming removed 7 bases from V and 8 bases from J; junction bases left unmatched: 9. CDR1 is MRHNA and CDR2 is SNTAGT in the germline V gene. This CDR3 is 15 amino acids long. This CDR3 reads CASTLTSGGGDEQFF. DNA for the CDR3: TGTGCCAGCACCTTGACTAGCGGGGGCGGGGATGAGCAGTTCTTC.

This clone showed up just a few times. The chain combines TRBV3-1 with TRBJ1-1; 11 nucleotides align to TRBD1. From germline, CDR1 is LGHDT and CDR2 YNNKEL (reference sequence). The CDR3 has 14 amino acids. V trimming: 5 bases; J trimming: 4 bases; junction bases outside the gene matches: 3. CDR3 in DNA: TGTGCCAGCAGCGTCGGGACAGGGGGCACTGAAGCTTTCTTT. It codes for CASSVGTGGTEAFF.

V and J are TRBV3-1 and TRBJ1-5, with unresolved D. CDR3 length: 13 residues. Germline CDR1 and CDR2: LGHDT and YNNKEL (reference sequence). V lost 0 bases and J 6 bases, leaving 6 bases between the germline ends. The CDR3 sequence: CASSQETGQPQHF. CDR3 nucleotides: TGTGCCAGCAGCCAAGAGACGGGTCAGCCCCAGCATTTT.

This clone has at least ten counts. The genes are TRBV18 and TRBJ1-1; 7 bases fit TRBD1. CDR1 and CDR2 (germline): KGHSH, LQKENI. The CDR3 has 15 residues. Germline trimming cut 6 bases from V and 1 base from J; bases unmatched to any gene: 8. The CDR3 region is CASSLSGTANTEAFF. The CDR3 bases are TGTGCCAGCTCGCTATCAGGGACAGCGAACACTGAAGCTTTCTTT.

This clone has a count of ten or more. The CDR3 here is CASSATGAGAQPQHF. The CDR3 DNA sequence: TGTGCCAGCAGCGCGACAGGGGCCGGCGCTCAGCCCCAGCATTTT. The chain is built from TRBV6-1 and TRBJ1-5, with 8 bases lining up with TRBD1. The trim removed 6 bases at V and 6 bases at J, leaving 10 bases unmatched. CDR1 and CDR2 from the germline V gene are MNHNS and SASEGT. CDR3 length: 15 residues.

The chain recombines TRBV12-3 or TRBV12-4 with TRBJ1-2; maybe TRBD1 (5 bases). The CDR3 is 14 residues long. Deletions cut 1 base from V and 2 bases from J, with 8 bases between. CDR3 sequence reads: CASSLGYRNYGYTF. For the CDR3, the DNA is TGTGCCAGCAGTTTAGGTTACAGGAACTATGGCTACACCTTC.

The table lists this clone with many counts. The gene calls are TRBV20-1 and TRBJ2-3; possibly TRBD2 for D (6 bases). Germline V gene sequence: CDR1 DFQATT, CDR2 SNEGSKA (reference sequence). V was clipped by 6 bases and J by 4 bases, with 14 bases between them. This CDR3 is 13 amino acids long. The CDR3 spells CSAVREPADTQYF. CDR3 coding DNA: TGCAGTGCCGTCCGGGAGCCCGCAGATACGCAGTATTTT.

This clone appeared many times. This sequence joins TRBV25-1 and TRBJ1-2; D ambiguous. Germline V gene sequence: CDR1 MGHDK, CDR2 SYGVNS. The CDR3 contains 14 residues. The V and J ends lost 4 bases and 1 base respectively, with 10 bases between them. The CDR3 nucleotides read TGTGCCAGCAGTGCCGGAGGTTTTAACTATGGCTACACCTTC. Translation: CASSAGGFNYGYTF.

At least ten counts were recorded for this clone. The chain employs TRBV18 and TRBJ1-5; 9 nucleotides line up with TRBD1. Germline trimming cut 5 bases from V and 5 bases from J; bases unmatched to any gene: 7. The CDR3 sequence is 15 residues long. Per the germline V gene, CDR1 is KGHSH and CDR2 is LQKENI. CDR3: CASSSQGASDQPQHF. The CDR3, as DNA: TGTGCCAGCTCATCACAGGGGGCTTCCGATCAGCCCCAGCATTTT. Full variable domain (rest looked up from reference TRBV18 and TRBJ1-5): NAGVMQNPRHLVRRRGQEARLRCSPMKGHSHVYWYRQLPEEGLKFMVYLQKENIIDESGMPKERFSAEFPKEGPSILRIQQVVRGDSAAYFCASSSQGASDQPQHFGDGTRLSIL.

This clone was counted a few times. The junction departs from the called germline gene at one end, perhaps through a read error. The chain uses TRBV6-5 and TRBJ1-2, with D perhaps TRBD1 (6 bases). In germline, CDR1 is MNHEY, CDR2 SVGAGI. The CDR3 is 13 amino acids. The CDR3 coding sequence is TGTGCCAGCGGTTACACCCAGGGGAGCTGCTACACCTTC. Translated: CASGYTQGSCYTF.

This clone was detected many times. The chain combines TRBV2 with TRBJ2-4, with 9 bases identical to TRBD1. The germline gives CDR1 SNHLY, CDR2 FYNNEI. V lost 6 bases, J lost 13 bases, and 13 bases stayed unmatched. This CDR3 contains 14 residues. The CDR3: CASSARGQGETQYF. The CDR3 DNA sequence: TGTGCCAGCAGCGCCAGGGGACAGGGCGAAACCCAGTACTTC. Looking up the rest from reference TRBV2 and TRBJ2-4 gives the full variable domain: EPEVTQTPSHQVTQMGQEVILRCVPISNHLYFYWYRQILGQKVEFLVSFYNNEISEKSEIFDDQFSVERPDGSNFTLKIRSTKLEDSAMYFCASSARGQGETQYFGAGTRLSVL.